The present T cell receptor (beta chain) was sequenced within a study of Graves' ophthalmopathy and Graves' hyperthyroidism. Overall study context: No progression to ophthalmopathy over 18 months defined stable hyperthyroidism.

Other autoimmune diseases, uncontrolled infections, pregnancy or lactation led to the exclusion of patients. Patients were diagnosed from clinical symptoms, serum thyroxine, TRAb, thyroid ultrasound and orbital computed tomography. General study findings and limits: An 81.08% specificity and nearly 90% sensitivity were achieved by a 13-signature model that separated ophthalmopathy from stable hyperthyroidism.

In this sample, this clonotype turned up once. Its cognate antigen is unknown. Per germline, CDR1 SEHNR and CDR2 FQNEAQ (reference sequence). The CDR3 has 15 residues. Between the trimmed V and J ends, which lost 3 bases and 7 bases, there was a span of 19 bases. TCR beta CDR3 regions were amplified from RNA transcripts. First-round RT-PCR with HTBI primers preceded a second-round multiplex PCR. TCRdb called the multiplex PCR reads again in MiXCR, with one record for every CDR3 protein. The repertoire consists of a few hundred thousand distinct CDR3 sequences, with less than 40% occurring once and the leading ten covering over 3.5%.

The specimen was peripheral blood or thyroid tissue (not recorded which). The clonotype was recovered from an adult man with Graves' hyperthyroidism. The chain recombines TRBV7-9 with TRBJ2-7; D may match TRBD1 or TRBD2 (6 bases each). The CDR3 sequence is CASSLRGVGGNEQYF. As DNA, the CDR3 is TGTGCCAGCAGCTTGCGTGGCGTAGGGGGGAATGAGCAGTACTTC.